This TCR beta chain emerged from a study of post-analysis software for immune sequencing data. Unique molecular identifiers featured in each of the TCR beta cDNA libraries. One entry per CDR3 protein results from TCRdb running MiXCR on the PCR reads. The sample has approximately 260,000 distinct CDR3 sequences; 35% to 40% are singletons. This TCR came from a girl aged 5-17 years with multiple sclerosis. The sample consisted of blood.

The CDR3 coding sequence is TGTGCCACCGGGGGCCGGAACACTGAAGCTTTCTTT. Amino acids: CATGGRNTEAFF. The chain carries TRBV7-2 and TRBJ1-1, with D perhaps matching TRBD1 (6 bases). The V end was cut by 10 bases, the J end by 1 base, with 10 bases between. CDR3 length: 12 residues. Germline values: CDR1 SGHTA, CDR2 FQGNSA. Combining the CDR3 with reference TRBV7-2 and TRBJ1-1 gives the whole variable domain GAGVSQSPSNKVTEKGKDVELRCDPISGHTALYWYRQSLGQGLEFLIYFQGNSAPDKSGLPSDRFSAERTGGSVSTLTIQRTQQEDSAVYLCATGGRNTEAFFGQGTRLTVV.